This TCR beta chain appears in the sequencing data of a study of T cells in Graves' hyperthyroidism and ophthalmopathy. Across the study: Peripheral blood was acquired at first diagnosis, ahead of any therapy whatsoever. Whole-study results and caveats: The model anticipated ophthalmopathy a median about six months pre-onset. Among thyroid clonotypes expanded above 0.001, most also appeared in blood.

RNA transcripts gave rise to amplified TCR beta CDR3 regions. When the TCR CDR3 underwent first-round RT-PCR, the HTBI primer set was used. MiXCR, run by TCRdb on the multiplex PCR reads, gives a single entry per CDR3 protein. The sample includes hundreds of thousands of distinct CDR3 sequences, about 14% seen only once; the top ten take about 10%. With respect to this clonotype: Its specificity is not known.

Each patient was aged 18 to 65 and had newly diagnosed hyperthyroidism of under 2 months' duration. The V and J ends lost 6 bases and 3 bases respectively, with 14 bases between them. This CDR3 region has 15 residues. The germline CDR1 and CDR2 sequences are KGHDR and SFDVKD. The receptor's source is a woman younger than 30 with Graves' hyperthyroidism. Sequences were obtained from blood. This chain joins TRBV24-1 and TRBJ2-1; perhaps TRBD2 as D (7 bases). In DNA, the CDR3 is TGTGCCACCAGTCCGAGGGGGACTAACTACAATGAGCAGTTCTTC. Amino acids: CATSPRGTNYNEQFF.